The 9 T cell receptor beta chains below come from one sample, sequenced in a study of naive and memory T cell subsets. Two oligonucleotides, mixed equimolar, formed the beta constant-region primer covering TRBC1 and TRBC2. Via MiXCR, TCRdb re-called the UMI-ligation and nested PCR reads, giving one row per CDR3 protein. This table holds around 160,000 distinct CDR3 sequences, 15% to 20% found once. Sequencing was performed on naive CD4+ T cells from blood. The receptors derive from a human donor in good health.

Ten or more counts support this clonotype. The chain has TRBV10-1 and TRBJ2-5, with 14 bases fitting TRBD2. This CDR3 region has 15 residues. CDR1 is WNHNN and CDR2 is SYGVQD in the germline V gene (reference sequence). V shed 6 bases and J 4 bases; nucleotides not matched to a gene: 4. The CDR3 DNA is TGCGCCAGCAGCTCGGGACTAGCGGGAGTAGAGACCCAGTACTTC. Residues: CASSSGLAGVETQYF.

This clonotype appeared many times. The chain employs TRBV10-3 and TRBJ2-5; D is ambiguous. V shed 7 bases and J shed 2 bases, with 11 bases lying between them. The CDR3 contains 13 residues. CDR1 is ENHRY and CDR2 is SYGVKD in the germline V gene. CDR3 DNA: TGTGCCATCACTCGTAGCCAACAAGAGACCCAGTACTTC. This codes for CAITRSQQETQYF.

This clonotype appeared a few times. CDR3 sequence: CASSLLQSYEQYF. The CDR3 DNA reads as TGTGCCAGCAGTTTATTGCAGAGCTACGAGCAGTACTTC. The genes are TRBV12-3 or TRBV12-4 and TRBJ2-7, with no clear D. This CDR3 is 13 amino acids long. The V end was cut by 2 bases, the J end by 3 bases, with 8 bases between.

The chain recombines TRBV6-5 with TRBJ2-5; no definite D call. Germline V gives CDR1 MNHEY, CDR2 SVGAGI. This CDR3 comprises 14 residues. V shed 2 bases and J shed 3 bases, with 10 bases lying between them. The CDR3 region is CASSYGIWEETQYF. As DNA, the CDR3 is TGTGCCAGCAGTTACGGAATTTGGGAAGAGACCCAGTACTTC.

This clonotype was seen only a few times. The V call is TRBV3-1, the J call TRBJ2-5, with TRBD2 matching over 12 bases. The CDR3 runs 16 residues. V shed 4 bases and J 4 bases; nucleotides not matched to a gene: 7. Germline CDR1 LGHDT, CDR2 YNNKEL (reference sequence). The CDR3 here is CASSPWTSGVTETQYF. The CDR3 DNA is TGTGCCAGCAGCCCGTGGACTAGCGGGGTCACAGAGACCCAGTACTTC.

This clonotype has more than one count but fewer than ten. The genes are TRBV5-1 and TRBJ2-5, with 8 bases that match TRBD2. The ends lost 5 bases at V and 2 bases at J; junction bases unmatched: 8. The V gene's germline CDR1 is SGHRS and CDR2 YFSETQ. This CDR3 comprises 15 residues. This CDR3 is CASSFGTRQQETQYF. The DNA of the CDR3 is TGCGCCAGCAGTTTCGGGACTAGGCAGCAAGAGACCCAGTACTTC.

This clonotype was observed a few times. The gene calls are TRBV19 and TRBJ1-4; weak D call: TRBD1 (5 bases). V was shortened by 4 bases and J by 7 bases, with 10 bases between the two germline ends. Germline assignment: CDR1 LNHDA and CDR2 SQIVND (reference sequence). This CDR3 is built from 13 residues. CDR3 sequence (DNA): TGTGCCAGTAGTAGTTCGGGGCGTGAAAAACTGTTTTTT. Residues: CASSSSGREKLFF.

V usage is TRBV10-1 and J usage is TRBJ2-1; unclear D gene. The V gene's germline CDR1 is WNHNN and CDR2 SYGVQD (reference sequence). With 2 bases removed from V and 4 bases from J, the gap between germline ends came to 6 bases. This CDR3 has 13 residues. CDR3 protein: CASSENLYNEQFF. DNA for the CDR3: TGCGCCAGCAGTGAGAATTTGTACAATGAGCAGTTCTTC.

V usage is TRBV29-1 and J usage is TRBJ2-1; D gene ambiguous. Germline CDR1 is SQVTM and CDR2 is ANQGSEA. Trimming took 2 bases from V and 7 from J, leaving 9 bases between them. This CDR3 region has 12 residues. CDR3: CSVERAWNEQFF. The CDR3 DNA reads as TGCAGCGTTGAACGAGCGTGGAATGAGCAGTTCTTC.